This T cell receptor (beta chain) was captured in a study of T cells expressing NK-cell markers. The length of the CDR3 is 15 residues. CDR1 and CDR2 from the germline V gene are DFQATT and SNEGSKA (reference sequence). General study findings and limits: There were a handful of donors in whom these clonotypes also led the CD3+CD56-NKG2C+ fraction. As a fraction of CD8+ T cells, dominant NKG2C+ clonotypes reached about 1.0-8% in more than five donors. It was still unclear whether expanded NKG2C+ T cell clones were HCMV specific.

Template switching by 5'RACE with UMIs generated the TCR beta cDNA. TCRdb processed the 5' RACE reads again and assigns one entry to each CDR3 protein, with no DNA. Seen in this sample are some 410,000 distinct CDR3 sequences; the ten most common clones hold 7.3%. With regard to this clonotype: As yet, its antigen is unknown.

The TCR was taken from a woman aged 18-69 years in good health. V is TRBV20-1 and J is TRBJ1-2; the TRBD1 assignment by TCRdb is unverifiable without DNA. Sequencing was performed on blood T cells: a sorted CD56 or NKG2C T cell subset, CD4+ or CD8+ T cells, or bulk PBMC T cells (not recorded which). CDR3 sequence: CSAPTRQGVDYGYTF.